These 5 T cell receptor beta chains share one sample of origin, sequenced in a study of early T cells in non-severe SARS-CoV-2 infection. TCRdb processed the 5' RACE reads anew with MiXCR; each CDR3 protein has one entry. The sample has 100,000 to 120,000 distinct CDR3 sequences, 12% seen once; the top ten hold less than 3.5%. What was sequenced was whole blood. All receptors derive from an adult who was a healthcare worker with PCR-confirmed SARS-CoV-2 infection or an uninfected control (not recorded which).

This clonotype has a handful of counts. DNA of the CDR3: TGTGCCAGCAGTCCCCCCAACCCTGGAGTACGCACAGATACGCAGTATTTT. Protein sequence: CASSPPNPGVRTDTQYF. J is TRBJ2-3 and V is TRBV27, with unresolved D. CDR3 length: 17 residues. The V and J ends lost 5 bases and 1 base respectively, with 19 bases between them. Germline assignment: CDR1 MNHEY and CDR2 SMNVEV (reference sequence).

The table lists this clonotype with a few counts. This chain joins TRBV11-3 and TRBJ2-7; TRBD2 matches 9 bases. Trimming at V came to 5 bases and at J to 3 bases, leaving 5 bases not matched to a gene. There are 14 residues in the CDR3. The germline CDR1 and CDR2 sequences are SGHNT and YENEEA. The CDR3 DNA is TGTGCCAGCAGCCGGACTAGCGCCATCTACGAGCAGTACTTC. Translation gives CASSRTSAIYEQYF.

About this clonotype itself: One junction end does not reproduce the germline sequence, and a read error may be involved. This chain links TRBV6-5 with TRBJ1-1; D uncertain. The CDR3 length is 13 residues. Germline CDR1 is MNHEY and CDR2 is SVGAGI. In nucleotides, the CDR3 is TGTGCCAACAGTTACGAAATTGGGCACGGAGCTTTCTTT. This sequence encodes CANSYEIGHGAFF.

This clonotype was detected many times. The chain combines TRBV19 with TRBJ2-6, with 11 bases identical to TRBD1. CDR3 size: 19 residues. Per the germline V gene, CDR1 is LNHDA and CDR2 is SQIVND (reference sequence). The V segment lost 4 bases and the J segment 2 bases; nucleotides outside the gene matches: 10. In nucleotides, the CDR3 is TGTGCCAGTAGTACACACACCGGGACAGGGGGTACTGGGGCCAACGTCCTGACTTTC. Protein: CASSTHTGTGGTGANVLTF.

This clonotype has just a few counts. The chain couples TRBV5-1 to TRBJ2-1; no clear D. The germline V gene has CDR1 SGHRS and CDR2 YFSETQ. Trimming cost V 0 bases and J 0 bases, with 10 bases left between them. This CDR3 comprises 16 residues. CDR3 nucleotides: TGCGCCAGCAGCTTGGACGGGCCTAGCTCCTACAATGAGCAGTTCTTC. Translation gives CASSLDGPSSYNEQFF.